The 5 T cell receptor beta chains below all came from one sample that was sequenced in a study of T cells in narcolepsy. Clones were sequenced by immunoSEQ multiplex PCR, and TCRdb holds only the in-frame ones, with some missing. The sample holds about 40,000 clones, approximately 89% seen once. The sequencing input was CD45RA- memory CD4+ T cells from PBMCs. The source of these receptors is a human donor with narcolepsy.

This rearrangement joins TRBV6-6 to TRBJ1-5, with D maybe TRBD1 (5 bases). Trimming shortened V by 5 bases and J by 7 bases, and 12 bases separated the two germline ends. The CDR3 covers 13 residues. The germline V gene encodes CDR1 MNHNY and CDR2 SVGAGI (reference sequence). CDR3 in amino acids: CASSAGLVQPQHF. The DNA of the CDR3 is TGTGCCAGCAGTGCAGGGTTGGTACAGCCCCAGCATTTT.

This clone was picked up a small number of times. The CDR3 is CAWLSPGVREQYF. Here the CDR3 DNA reads TGTGCCTGGCTCAGCCCGGGGGTAAGGGAGCAGTACTTC. The rearrangement uses TRBV30 and TRBJ2-7, with D perhaps TRBD2 (6 bases). Trimming cost V 5 bases and J 7 bases, with 18 bases left between them. CDR3 size: 13 residues. Germline assignment: CDR1 GTSNPN and CDR2 SVGIG (reference sequence).

The chain joins TRBV18 to TRBJ2-1; no definite D call. Trimming removed 1 base at V and 9 bases at J, with 13 bases between. CDR1 is KGHSH and CDR2 is LQKENI in the germline V gene. This CDR3 is 14 amino acids long. DNA of the CDR3: TGTGCCAGCTCACCACTCGACGGTCTCGGTGAGCAGTTCTTC. Amino acids: CASSPLDGLGEQFF.

The chain has TRBV19 and TRBJ1-1, with a weak D call TRBD1 (5 bases). Trimming pared 4 bases from V and 0 bases from J, leaving 9 bases between. CDR3 length: 14 amino acids. Germline V lookup: CDR1 LNHDA, CDR2 SQIVND (reference sequence). CDR3 sequence (DNA): TGTGCCAGTAGTACGGGACGGGTGAACACTGAAGCTTTCTTT. It codes for CASSTGRVNTEAFF.

The chain is built from TRBV29-1 and TRBJ2-1; 15 bases line up with TRBD2. Germline V gives CDR1 SQVTM, CDR2 ANQGSEA. Trimming removed 6 bases from V and 7 bases from J; junction bases left unmatched: 4. The CDR3 is made up of 14 amino acids. CDR3 amino acids: CSVGLAGGANEQFF. CDR3 DNA: TGCAGCGTGGGACTAGCGGGAGGCGCGAATGAGCAGTTCTTC.